The 20 T cell receptor beta chains below all came from one sample that was sequenced in a study of T cell repertoires in cytomegalovirus infection. From the reads, TCRdb called clonotypes with MiXCR, one entry per CDR3 protein. Of approximately 990,000 distinct CDR3 sequences listed, about 33% are singletons. Their antigens remain unidentified. Sample: cultured CD8+ T cells from PBMCs, taken from culture after CMV antigen stimulation. The origin of the receptors is a human donor in good health (CMV status not recorded). Some clones in this sample may be carry-over from other donors' samples.

The chain carries TRBV7-3 and TRBJ2-3, with 14 positions matching TRBD2. The CDR3 length is 17 residues. V lost 4 bases and J lost 2; bases outside the gene matches: 5. Looked up from germline, CDR1 is SGHTA and CDR2 is FQGTGA. CDR3 amino acids: CASSSGTSGRNTDTQYF. In DNA, the CDR3 is TGTGCCAGCAGCTCAGGGACTAGCGGGAGAAACACAGATACGCAGTATTTT.

The rearrangement uses TRBV28 and TRBJ2-7, with D possibly called TRBD1 or TRBD2 (5 bases each). The ends were cut back, 6 bases at V and 5 bases at J, with 14 bases in the middle. Germline CDR1 is MDHEN and CDR2 is SYDVKM. The CDR3 is 13 residues long. Here the CDR3 DNA reads TGTGCCAGCAGCATTGGGGGTAGCGACGAGCAGTACGTC. Its protein is CASSIGGSDEQYV.

A remark on this clonotype: Compared with germline, one end of the junction differs, possibly owing to a read error. The V gene is TRBV7-9, the J gene TRBJ2-3; a possible D gene is TRBD1 (6 bases). Germline loops: CDR1 SEHNR, CDR2 FQNEAQ (reference sequence). CDR3 length equals 16 residues. The DNA for the CDR3 is TGTGCCTGCAGCCCTCTGGACAGCTCCAGCACAGATACGCAGTATTTT. Protein sequence: CACSPLDSSSTDTQYF.

This clonotype has a count of ten or more. DNA for the CDR3: TGTGCCAGCAGCTTCGGGGGAAGTCAGCCCCAGCATTTT. Amino acid sequence: CASSFGGSQPQHF. The chain joins TRBV27 to TRBJ1-5, with D perhaps matching TRBD1 (5 bases). V shed 6 bases and J shed 6 bases, with 12 bases lying between them. CDR1 and CDR2 (germline): MNHEY, SMNVEV (reference sequence). This CDR3 is built from 13 residues.

The CDR3 coding sequence is TGTGCCAGCAGCTTAGCGCAATCGTACGAGCAGTACTTC. It yields the protein CASSLAQSYEQYF. The gene calls are TRBV7-6 and TRBJ2-7; D ambiguous. CDR3 length: 13 residues. From germline, CDR1 is SGHVS and CDR2 FNYEAQ. The V end lost 0 bases, the J end lost 4 bases, and 7 bases lay between the germline ends.

This clonotype occurred a few times. The chain has TRBV7-8 and TRBJ2-7, with unresolved D. CDR3 length equals 14 residues. The V end lost 1 base, the J end lost 3 bases, and 10 bases lay between the germline ends. Germline CDR1 reads SGHVS; CDR2 reads FQNEAQ. The CDR3 DNA follows: TGTGCCAGCAGCTTAGAGGGCGGATACTACGAGCAGTACTTC. This translates into CASSLEGGYYEQYF.

This clonotype was counted ten times or more. At one of its ends the junction is not consistent with the germline gene, which may arise from a read error. V is TRBV7-7 and J is TRBJ2-7; D is perhaps TRBD1 (5 bases). CDR1 and CDR2 (germline): SSHAT, FNYEAQ (reference sequence). This CDR3 comprises 13 residues. CDR3 DNA: TGTGCTAGCAGCTTAGCCACAGGCTACGAGCAGTACTTC. It is translated as CASSLATGYEQYF.

With respect to this clonotype: The junction and the germline gene differ at one end; a read error may be behind it. The V gene is TRBV7-6, the J gene TRBJ2-3; D perhaps matches TRBD2 (6 bases). Germline CDR1 reads SGHVS; CDR2 reads FNYEAQ. The CDR3 contains 17 residues. The CDR3 region has the DNA TGTGCCAACAGCTTAGTGTCGGGGGAGGATGGCACAGATACGCAGTATTTT. Translation gives CANSLVSGEDGTDTQYF.

The genes are TRBV4-3 and TRBJ2-2; tentative D call: TRBD1 (6 bases). V lost 3 bases and J lost 6, with 11 bases in between. CDR1 and CDR2 (germline): LGHNA, YSLEER. The CDR3 is 14 amino acids. DNA of the CDR3: TGCGCCAGCAGCCAGTTACAGGGTCCCGGGGAGCTGTTTTTT. It specifies CASSQLQGPGELFF.

This clonotype was seen ten or more times. The chain uses TRBV12-3 or TRBV12-4 and TRBJ2-1; D might be TRBD1 (8 bases). The CDR3 length is 15 residues. Trimming removed 5 bases from V and 3 bases from J, with 14 bases in between. CDR3 in amino acids: CASSPAGQDYNEQFF. The DNA of the CDR3 is TGTGCCAGCAGTCCAGCGGGACAGGACTACAATGAGCAGTTCTTC.

This clonotype has more than one count but fewer than ten. The V gene is TRBV25-1, the J gene TRBJ1-1; D uncertain. Germline CDR1 reads MGHDK; CDR2 reads SYGVNS. The CDR3 runs 15 residues. Trimming took off 6 bases at V and 4 bases at J, with 18 bases between the two ends. CDR3 loop: CASSPGVARGTEAFF. The DNA for the CDR3 is TGTGCCAGCAGCCCAGGAGTGGCGCGGGGCACTGAAGCTTTCTTT.

V is TRBV12-3 or TRBV12-4 and J is TRBJ2-5; D is undetermined. V was shortened by 3 bases and J by 5 bases, with 10 bases between the two germline ends. This CDR3 contains 13 residues. CDR3 coding DNA: TGTGCCAGCAGTTTGGCTAGTTTGGAGACCCAGTACTTC. The encoded protein is CASSLASLETQYF.

The chain couples TRBV27 to TRBJ2-2; D is perhaps TRBD1 (5 bases). The CDR3 consists of 15 residues. Trimming shortened V by 5 bases and J by 9 bases, and 19 bases separated the two germline ends. The V gene's germline CDR1 is MNHEY and CDR2 SMNVEV (reference sequence). The CDR3 loop is CASSQAPQGRRELFF. For the CDR3, the DNA is TGTGCCAGCAGTCAGGCGCCCCAGGGCCGCCGGGAGCTGTTTTTT.

The CDR3, as DNA: TGTGCCAGCAGCGAGGCGAGGGGAGTAGGCTCCTACAATGAGCAGTTCTTC. Protein: CASSEARGVGSYNEQFF. The chain recombines TRBV9 with TRBJ2-1; D possibly uses TRBD1 or TRBD2 (5 bases each). V was clipped by 3 bases and J by 0 bases, with 16 bases between them. Germline loops: CDR1 SGDLS, CDR2 YYNGEE. The CDR3 is made up of 17 amino acids.

The chain employs TRBV7-1 and TRBJ2-2; TRBD2 agrees at 7 bases. TRBV7-1 is annotated as an ORF whose role is uncertain. V lost 5 bases, J lost 6 bases, and 3 bases stayed unmatched. The CDR3 loop spans 13 amino acids. CDR3 region: CASSNGGAGELFF. CDR3 in DNA: TGTGCCAGCAGCAATGGGGGGGCCGGGGAGCTGTTTTTT.

The chain links TRBV7-3 to TRBJ2-3; a possible D gene is TRBD2 (7 bases). V lost 8 bases and J 6 bases, leaving 21 bases between the germline ends. CDR3 length: 15 amino acids. Germline CDR1 is SGHTA and CDR2 is FQGTGA. The CDR3 loop reads CASSMTGGQADTQYF. CDR3 sequence (DNA): TGTGCCAGCTCAATGACGGGGGGACAAGCGGATACGCAGTATTTT.

The chain combines TRBV5-1 with TRBJ1-2, with TRBD1 matching over 8 bases. The CDR3 is 14 amino acids. Trimming at V came to 4 bases and at J to 6 bases, leaving 8 bases not matched to a gene. The germline CDR1 and CDR2 sequences are SGHRS and YFSETQ. CDR3 residues: CASSTDRELDGYTF. The CDR3 DNA is TGCGCCAGCAGCACGGACAGGGAACTTGATGGCTACACCTTC.

The V gene is TRBV7-6, the J gene TRBJ2-3, with TRBD2 identical over 14 bases. Germline CDR1 is SGHVS and CDR2 is FNYEAQ. The CDR3 loop spans 15 amino acids. V was pared by 6 bases and J by 6 bases, with 5 bases of the junction left unmatched. CDR3 residues: CASSSRTSGGDTQYF. CDR3 coding DNA: TGTGCCAGCAGTTCCCGGACTAGCGGGGGGGATACGCAGTATTTT.

This clonotype was found many times. V and J are TRBV12-3 or TRBV12-4 and TRBJ2-1; D is unclear. V was trimmed by 2 bases and J by 3 bases, leaving 5 bases between them. This CDR3 region has 13 residues. The CDR3 DNA follows: TGTGCCAGCAGTTTAAAGGACTACAATGAGCAGTTCTTC. Translated: CASSLKDYNEQFF.

A few counts support this clonotype. The chain joins TRBV7-3 to TRBJ1-1, with D perhaps TRBD1 (6 bases). The CDR3 has 13 residues. Trimming took 4 bases from V and 1 from J, leaving 7 bases between them. Germline V gives CDR1 SGHTA, CDR2 FQGTGA. The CDR3 protein is CASSWDKNTEAFF. CDR3 coding DNA: TGTGCCAGCAGCTGGGACAAGAACACTGAAGCTTTCTTT.